This T cell receptor beta chain is from a study of T cell responses to AZD1222 COVID-19 vaccine. Measured with immunoSEQ multiplex PCR; TCRdb has only the in-frame clones, and not every one. The sample lists 130,000 or so clones; roughly nine tenths were seen once. V lost 4 bases to trimming and J lost 9 bases; unmatched junction nucleotides: 9. The CDR3 loop spans 16 amino acids. The germline V gene encodes CDR1 LGHDT and CDR2 YNNKEL (reference sequence). Study-level points and caveats: Unmutated variant regions are reportedly targeted by nearly half of spike-specific TCRs.

As regards this clone: Its antigen is currently unknown.

The receptor was isolated from an adult in good health. The chain links TRBV3-1 (or the pseudogene TRBV3-2) to TRBJ2-1; TRBD2 matches at 13 bases. Material: peripheral blood, obtained on day 0 of AZD1222 vaccination. In DNA, the CDR3 is TGTGCCAGCAGCCGGGGGACTAGCGGGACCAGTGGTGAGCAGTTCTTC. Protein: CASSRGTSGTSGEQFF.